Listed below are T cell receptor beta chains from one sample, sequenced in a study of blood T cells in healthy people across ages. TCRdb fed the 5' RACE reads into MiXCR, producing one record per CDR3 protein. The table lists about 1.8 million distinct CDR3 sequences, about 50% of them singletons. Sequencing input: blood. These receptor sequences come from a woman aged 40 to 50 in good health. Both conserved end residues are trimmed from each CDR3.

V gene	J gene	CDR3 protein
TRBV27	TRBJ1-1	ASSLVKTGGTEAF
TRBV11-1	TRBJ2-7	ASSSRDGASYEQY
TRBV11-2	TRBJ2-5	ASSFLFGEETQY
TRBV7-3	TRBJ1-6	ASSLEGGPNSPLY
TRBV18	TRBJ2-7	ASSPSGGQYEQY
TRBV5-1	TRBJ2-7	ASSLAMTSGTYEQY
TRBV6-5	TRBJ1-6	ASRIEGSYNSPLH
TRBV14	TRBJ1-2	ASSQGYRKGGYT
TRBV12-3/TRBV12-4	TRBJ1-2	ASSPHGTPNYGYT
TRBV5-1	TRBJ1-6	ASSLGSGTPPLH
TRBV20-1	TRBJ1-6	SAAQGGRNNSPLH
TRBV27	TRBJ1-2	ASSHAGGGYT
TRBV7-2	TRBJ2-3	ANCTDTQY
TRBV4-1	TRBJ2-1	ASSLYGGEEQF
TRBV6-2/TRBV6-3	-	ASSYSLSYNEQY
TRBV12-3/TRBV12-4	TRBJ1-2	ASSFSQGHYGYT
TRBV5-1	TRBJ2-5	ASSLDRADETQY
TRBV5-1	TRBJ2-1	ASFPGQGGNEQF
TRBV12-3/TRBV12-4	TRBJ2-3	ASIGTSTDTQY
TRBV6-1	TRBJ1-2	ASSGTLGTGNYGYT
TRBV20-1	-	SANQGAAGHEQY
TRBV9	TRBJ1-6	ASSVGSRSSYNSPLH
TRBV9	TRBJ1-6	ASSASGNTNSPLH
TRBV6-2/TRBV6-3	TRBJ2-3	ASRRSGGSTDTQY
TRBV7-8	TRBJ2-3	ASTTRRTDTQY
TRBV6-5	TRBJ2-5	ASSYFGGGETQY
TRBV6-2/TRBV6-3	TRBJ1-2	ATRQSANYGYT
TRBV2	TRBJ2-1	ASTTDRGGHSYNEQF
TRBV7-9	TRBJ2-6	ASSLAGREGANVLT
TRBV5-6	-	ASSYGRKETQY
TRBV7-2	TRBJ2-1	ASRPGGGSPTFSEQF
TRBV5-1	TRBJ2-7	ASGQRGPSYEQY
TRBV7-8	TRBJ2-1	ASSLRTSGGRQF
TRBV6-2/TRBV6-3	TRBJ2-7	ASSPGTNSYEQY
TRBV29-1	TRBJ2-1	SVSGSNEQF
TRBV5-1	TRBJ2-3	ASSISPDTQY
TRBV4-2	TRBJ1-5	ASSQDMGQGNQPQH
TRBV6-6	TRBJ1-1	ASSRMMNTEAF
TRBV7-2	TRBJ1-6	ASSSIQVVKSPLH
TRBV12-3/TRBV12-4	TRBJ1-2	ASSLRTAANYGYT
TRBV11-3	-	ASSLRWGNEQY
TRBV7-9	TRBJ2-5	ASSLAGGKAQY
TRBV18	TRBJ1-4	ASSRRQSGNEKLF
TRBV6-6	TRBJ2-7	ASSFLSLNEQY
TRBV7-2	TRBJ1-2	ASGTGGGYT